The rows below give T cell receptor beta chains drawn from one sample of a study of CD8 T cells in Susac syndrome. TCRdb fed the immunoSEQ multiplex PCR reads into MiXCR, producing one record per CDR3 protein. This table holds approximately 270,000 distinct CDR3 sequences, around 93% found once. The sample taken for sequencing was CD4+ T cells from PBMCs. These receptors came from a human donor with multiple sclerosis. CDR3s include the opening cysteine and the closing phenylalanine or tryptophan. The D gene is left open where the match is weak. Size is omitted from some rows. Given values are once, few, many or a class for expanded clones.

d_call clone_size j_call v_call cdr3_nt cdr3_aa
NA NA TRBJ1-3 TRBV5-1 TGCGCCAGCAGCTTGCAGCCGCAGGGCTTTGGAAACACCATATATTTT CASSLQPQGFGNTIYF
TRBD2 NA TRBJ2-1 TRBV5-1 TGCGCCAGCAGCCTAAGAACCGGGACTAGCTCCTACAATGAGCAGTTCTTC CASSLRTGTSSYNEQFF
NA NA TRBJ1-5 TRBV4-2 TGTGCCAGCAGCCAAGATCGTTGGAATCAGCCCCAGCATTTT CASSQDRWNQPQHF
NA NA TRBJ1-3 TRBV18 TGTGCCAGCTCACCGCAAAGCCCGAGCTCTGGAAACACCATATATTTT CASSPQSPSSGNTIYF
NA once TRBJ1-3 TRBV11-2 TGTGCCAGCAGCTCCCGTGGGGGCCTATTCTCTGGAAACACCATATATTTT CASSSRGGLFSGNTIYF
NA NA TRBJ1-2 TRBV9 TGTGCCAGCAGCGTAGGGTCTACAGCGCTGAATACTATCTATGGCTACACCTTC CASSVGSTALNTIYGYTF
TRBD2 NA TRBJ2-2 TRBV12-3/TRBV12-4 TGTGCCAGCAGCCCTAGCGGGGTGGGAGTAGGGGAGCTGTTTTTT CASSPSGVGVGELFF
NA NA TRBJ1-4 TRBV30 TGTGCCTGGAGTGTAAGGGTTGAAAAACTGTTTTTT CAWSVRVEKLFF
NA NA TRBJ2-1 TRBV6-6 TGTGCCAGCAGTTACTACCTCCCCATTGGGAGTGAGCAGTTCTTC CASSYYLPIGSEQFF
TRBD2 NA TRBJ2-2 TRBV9 TGTGCCAGCAGTGTACTAGCGGGGGGGTCGGGCACCGGGGAGCTGTTTTTT CASSVLAGGSGTGELFF
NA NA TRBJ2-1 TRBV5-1 TGCGCCAGCAGCTTGGATGGCCCAGGCAATGAGCAGTTCTTC CASSLDGPGNEQFF
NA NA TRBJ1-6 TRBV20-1 TGCAGTGCTAGTTCTGCAGGGCCGAGCTCCTATAATTCACCCCTCCACTTT CSASSAGPSSYNSPLHF
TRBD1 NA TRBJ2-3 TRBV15 TGTGCCACCAGCAGAGATCCCCCCAGGGGGCCAGATACGCAGTATTTT CATSRDPPRGPDTQYF
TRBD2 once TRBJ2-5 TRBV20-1 TGCAGTGTGCTAGCGGTACAAGAGACCCAGTACTTC CSVLAVQETQYF
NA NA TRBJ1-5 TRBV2 TGTGCCAGCAGTGGGGCCAGCAATCAGCCCCAGCATTTT CASSGASNQPQHF
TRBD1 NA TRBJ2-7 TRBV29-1 TGCAGCGTTTTCCAGAGGGGACAGGGGGCGGTGTACGAGCAGTACTTC CSVFQRGQGAVYEQYF
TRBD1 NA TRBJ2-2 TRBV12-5 TGTGCTAGTGGTTTGGGACAGGGCTTGACCGGGGAGCTGTTTTTT CASGLGQGLTGELFF
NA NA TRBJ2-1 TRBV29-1 TGCAGCGTTGAAGATCAGATATGGGGGAGCCTCCAGTTGGAGCAGTTCTTC CSVEDQIWGSLQLEQFF
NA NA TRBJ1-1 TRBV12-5 TGTGCTAGTGGTCGTCCCCCGAGCCTATATGAAGCTTTCTTT CASGRPPSLYEAFF
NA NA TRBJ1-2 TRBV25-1 TGTGCCAGCACCGGACACATGGACGGCTACACCTTC CASTGHMDGYTF
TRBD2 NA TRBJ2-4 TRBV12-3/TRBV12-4 TGTGCCAGCAGTCGACTAGCGGGGGAGGAAGCCAAAAACATTCAGTACTTC CASSRLAGEEAKNIQYF
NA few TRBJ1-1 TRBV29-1 TGCAGCCCCGTGAGGGGAGGGAACACTGAAGCTTTCTTT CSPVRGGNTEAFF
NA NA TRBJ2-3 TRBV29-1 TGCAGCGTTTGTAGCGGCCGTTGCACAGATACGCAGTATTTT CSVCSGRCTDTQYF
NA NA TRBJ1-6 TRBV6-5 TGTGCCAGCAGTTACCGCTCCGGGACTGGGGGTTCACCCCTCCACTTT CASSYRSGTGGSPLHF
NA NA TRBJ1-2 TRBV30 TGTGCCTGGAGTTCCGGGACATTTCATAACTATGGCTACACCTTC CAWSSGTFHNYGYTF
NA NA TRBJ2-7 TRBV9 TGTGCCAGCAGCGCTGGCTGGGGAGGCTCCTACGAGCAGTACTTC CASSAGWGGSYEQYF
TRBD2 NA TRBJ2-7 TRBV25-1 TGTGCCAGCAGTGAACCGGGACTAGCGGGGGGCTACGAGCAGTACTTC CASSEPGLAGGYEQYF
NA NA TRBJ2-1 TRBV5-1 TGCGCCAGCAGCTTGGAAGATACATACAATGAGCAGTTCTTC CASSLEDTYNEQFF
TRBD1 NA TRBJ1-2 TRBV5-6 TGTGCCAGCAGCTTTCGAGGGACAGTTAACTATGGCTACACCTTC CASSFRGTVNYGYTF
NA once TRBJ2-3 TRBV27 TGTGCCAGCAGTTTAGGGTCGCGGGTCACAGATACGCAGTATTTT CASSLGSRVTDTQYF
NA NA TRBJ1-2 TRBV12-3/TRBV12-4 TGTGCCAGCAGTTTTGGGCGGGGGGGCTATGGCTACACCTTC CASSFGRGGYGYTF
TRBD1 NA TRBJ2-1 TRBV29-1 TGCAGCGCCCAACAGGGGAGCTCCTACAATGAGCAGTTCTTC CSAQQGSSYNEQFF
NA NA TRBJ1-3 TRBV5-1 TGCGCCAGCAGCCTCGGCCATACCAACTCTGGAAACACCATATATTTT CASSLGHTNSGNTIYF
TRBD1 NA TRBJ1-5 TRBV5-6 TGTGCCAGCAGCTCGGACAGGGGGCGAAGCAATCAGCCCCAGCATTTT CASSSDRGRSNQPQHF
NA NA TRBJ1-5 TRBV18 TGTGCCAGCTCACCCCCTCGCGCCGGGGCGCCCCAGCATTTT CASSPPRAGAPQHF
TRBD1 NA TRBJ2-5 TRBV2 TGTGCCAGCAGTGAAAACAGGGGACAGTCAGAGACCCAGTACTTC CASSENRGQSETQYF
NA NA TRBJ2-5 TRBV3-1 TGTGCCAGCACTTGGGACGCTCAAGAGACCCAGTACTTC CASTWDAQETQYF
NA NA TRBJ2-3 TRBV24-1 TGTGCCACCAGTGGGACTAGCACAGATACGCAGTATTTT CATSGTSTDTQYF
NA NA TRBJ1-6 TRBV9 TGTGCCAGCAGCGTAGCTGCCTTAGGCTCGGGTTCACCCCTCCACTTT CASSVAALGSGSPLHF
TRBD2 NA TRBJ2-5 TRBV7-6 TGTGCCAGCAGCTTAGGTCTAGCGGGGATTTTTAACTCAGAGACCCAGTACTTC CASSLGLAGIFNSETQYF
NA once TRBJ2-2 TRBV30 TGTGCCTGGACCTACGATACAACCGGGGAGCTGTTTTTT CAWTYDTTGELFF
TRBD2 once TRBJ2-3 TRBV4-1 TGCGCCAGCAGCCTAACTAGCGGGCGGAGCCGTCATACGCAGTATTTT CASSLTSGRSRHTQYF
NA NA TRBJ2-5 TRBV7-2 TGTGCCAGCAGCCCGGGCGGGAATGGAGAGACCCAGTACTTC CASSPGGNGETQYF
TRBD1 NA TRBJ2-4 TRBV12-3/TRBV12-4 TGTGCCAGCAGTGCAGATTTCGGGACAGGGATTAGAAACATTCAGTACTTC CASSADFGTGIRNIQYF
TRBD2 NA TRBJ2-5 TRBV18 TGTGCCAGCTCACCTAATCTCTTCGCGGGAGAAGAGACCCAGTACTTC CASSPNLFAGEETQYF
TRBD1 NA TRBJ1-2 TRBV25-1 TGTGCCAGCAGCCGGACCGGGACAGGCTATGGCTACACCTTC CASSRTGTGYGYTF
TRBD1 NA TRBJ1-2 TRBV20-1 TGCAGTGCTAGGTCCGGGACAGGGGTTGTAGACTATGGCTACACCTTC CSARSGTGVVDYGYTF
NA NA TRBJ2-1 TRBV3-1 TGTGCCAGCAGCCAGGGGACCCTCTCCTACAATGAGCAGTTCTTC CASSQGTLSYNEQFF
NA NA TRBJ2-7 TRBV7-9 TGTGCCAGCAGTCCCGACAGGCCTGGAGAGCAGTACTTC CASSPDRPGEQYF
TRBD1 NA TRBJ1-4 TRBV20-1 TGCAGTGCTCCGGGACAGATAAATGAAAAACTGTTTTTT CSAPGQINEKLFF
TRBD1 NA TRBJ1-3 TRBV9 TGTGCCAGCAGCGCCGAACAGGGGGCTGGAAACACCATATATTTT CASSAEQGAGNTIYF
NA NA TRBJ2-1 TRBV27 TGTGCCAGCAGTCCTGGTTTCATGAGCTCCTACAATGAGCAGTTCTTC CASSPGFMSSYNEQFF
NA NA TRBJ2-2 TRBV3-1 TGTGCCAGCAGGCGAACACCCGGGGAGCTGTTTTTT CASRRTPGELFF
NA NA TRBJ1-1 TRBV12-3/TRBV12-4 TGTGCCAGCAGTTTTTTAACCTCCGTGAACACTGAAGCTTTCTTT CASSFLTSVNTEAFF
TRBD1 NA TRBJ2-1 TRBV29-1 TGCAGCGTTGGGGCTAGGACAGGGTGGAACTACAATGAGCAGTTCTTC CSVGARTGWNYNEQFF
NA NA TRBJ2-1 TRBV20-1 TGCAGTGCTATCAGAAGGGTCAATGAGCAGTTCTTC CSAIRRVNEQFF
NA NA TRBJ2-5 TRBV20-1 TGCAGTGTGCCCCAAGAGACCCAGTACTTC CSVPQETQYF
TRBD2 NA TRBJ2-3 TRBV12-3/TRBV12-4 TGTGCCAGCTGTAGCGGGGTCACAGATACGCAGTATTTT CASCSGVTDTQYF
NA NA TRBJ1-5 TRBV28 TGTGCCAGCAGCGAGCGGGGCCCTAGCAATCAGCCCCAGCATTTT CASSERGPSNQPQHF